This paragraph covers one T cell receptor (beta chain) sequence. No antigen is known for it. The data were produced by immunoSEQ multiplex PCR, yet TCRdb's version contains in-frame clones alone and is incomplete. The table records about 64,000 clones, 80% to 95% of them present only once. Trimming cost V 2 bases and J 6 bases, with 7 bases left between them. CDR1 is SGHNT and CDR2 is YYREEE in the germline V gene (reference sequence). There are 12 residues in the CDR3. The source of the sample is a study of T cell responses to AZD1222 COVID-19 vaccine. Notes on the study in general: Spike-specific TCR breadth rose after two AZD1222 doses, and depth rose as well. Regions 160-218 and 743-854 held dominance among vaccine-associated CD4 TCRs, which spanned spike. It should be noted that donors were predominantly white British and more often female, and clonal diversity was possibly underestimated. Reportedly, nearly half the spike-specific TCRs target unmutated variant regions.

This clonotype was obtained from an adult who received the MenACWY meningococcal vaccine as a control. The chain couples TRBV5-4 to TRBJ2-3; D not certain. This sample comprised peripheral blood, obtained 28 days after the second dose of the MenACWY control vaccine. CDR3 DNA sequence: TGTGCCAGCAGCTTTGGAGCCGATACGCAGTATTTT. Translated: CASSFGADTQYF.